This record covers a single T cell receptor beta chain. This sample stems from a study of shared T cell receptors in the human thymus. Produced via immunoSEQ multiplex PCR; TCRdb's table is partial and in-frame only. Altogether about 660,000 clones are present, approximately 87% being singletons, with the ten largest covering 0.0095% to 0.012%. The CDR3 extends over 11 amino acids. V was clipped by 3 bases and J by 7 bases, with 7 bases between them. Germline CDR1 reads DFQATT; CDR2 reads SNEGSKA (reference sequence). The same specimen was also included in a second study, on human thymus T cells. This second study notes: In thymic and blood repertoires alike, V and J usage looked biased.

This clonotype originated in a boy younger than two with a congenital heart defect. Sequenced sample: thymocytes. The V and J genes are TRBV20-1 and TRBJ2-1; possibly TRBD2 for D (5 bases). Here the CDR3 reads CSASPGNEQFF. For the CDR3, the DNA is TGCAGTGCTAGCCCGGGAAATGAGCAGTTCTTC.